This TCR beta chain was sequenced for a study of technical replicates of blood from a handful of donors. Between the trimmed V and J ends, which lost 1 base and 2 bases, there was a span of 15 bases. The CDR3 has 17 amino acids. Produced via immunoSEQ multiplex PCR; TCRdb's table is partial and in-frame only. The sample holds over 70,000 clones, roughly 96% seen once. This receptor was taken from a human donor in good health. The material sequenced was T cells isolated from PBMCs. The chain couples TRBV23-1 to TRBJ1-5; no reliable D call. TRBV23-1 is sorted into the ORF group, with uncertain function. CDR3 amino acids: CASSQLEGNERNQPQHF. CDR3 nucleotides: TGCGCCAGCAGTCAATTGGAGGGTAATGAACGCAATCAGCCCCAGCATTTT.